This TCR beta chain was profiled in a study of T cell responses to AZD1222 COVID-19 vaccine. The repertoire was sequenced with immunoSEQ multiplex PCR; TCRdb's copy has only in-frame clones and lacks some. The sample has 150,000 to 200,000 clones; 90% are singletons. Study outcomes and limitations: Regions 160-218 and 743-854 held dominance among vaccine-associated CD4 TCRs, which spanned spike. Donors skewed white British and female; clonal diversity was possibly underestimated. Scientists sampled the repertoires only once the peak T cell response had passed. Compared with day 0, the breadth and depth of the Spike-specific TCR repertoire rose significantly after two doses of AZD1222.

V shed 4 bases and J 3 bases; nucleotides not matched to a gene: 12. The V gene's germline CDR1 is SGHRS and CDR2 YFSETQ. The CDR3 is 16 residues long. This clone occurred once. Its antigen is unidentified. The sample consisted of peripheral blood, taken 28 days after the second AZD1222 dose. The TCR comes from an adult who received the AZD1222 COVID-19 vaccine. The rearrangement joins TRBV5-1 to TRBJ1-1; 7 bases fit TRBD1. CDR3 sequence: CASSRARDSPYTEAFF. The CDR3 bases are TGCGCCAGCAGCCGAGCGCGGGACAGCCCTTACACTGAAGCTTTCTTT.